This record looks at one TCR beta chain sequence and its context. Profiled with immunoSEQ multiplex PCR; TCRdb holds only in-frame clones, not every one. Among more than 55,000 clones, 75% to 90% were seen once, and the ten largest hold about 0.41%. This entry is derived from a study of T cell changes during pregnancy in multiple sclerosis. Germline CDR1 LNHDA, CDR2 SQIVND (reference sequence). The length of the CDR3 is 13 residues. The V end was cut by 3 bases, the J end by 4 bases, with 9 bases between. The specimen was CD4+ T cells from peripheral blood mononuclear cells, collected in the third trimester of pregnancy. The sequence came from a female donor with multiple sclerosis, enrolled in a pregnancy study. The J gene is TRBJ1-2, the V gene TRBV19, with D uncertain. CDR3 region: CASSIQDPYGYTF. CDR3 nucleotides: TGTGCCAGTAGTATCCAGGATCCCTATGGCTACACCTTC.